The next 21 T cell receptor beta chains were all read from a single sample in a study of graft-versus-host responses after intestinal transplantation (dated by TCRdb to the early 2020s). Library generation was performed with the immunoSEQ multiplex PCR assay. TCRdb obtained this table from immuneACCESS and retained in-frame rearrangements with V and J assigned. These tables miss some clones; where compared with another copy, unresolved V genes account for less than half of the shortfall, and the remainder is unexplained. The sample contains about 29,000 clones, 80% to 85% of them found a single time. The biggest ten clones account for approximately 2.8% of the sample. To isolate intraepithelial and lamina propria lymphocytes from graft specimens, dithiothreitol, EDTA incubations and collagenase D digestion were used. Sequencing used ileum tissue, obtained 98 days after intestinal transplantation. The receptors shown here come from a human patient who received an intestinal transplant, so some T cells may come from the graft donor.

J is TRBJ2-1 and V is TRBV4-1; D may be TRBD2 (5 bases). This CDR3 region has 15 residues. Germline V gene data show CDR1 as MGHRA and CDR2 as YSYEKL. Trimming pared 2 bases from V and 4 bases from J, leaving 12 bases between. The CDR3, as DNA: TGCGCCAGCAGCCAAAGGTCCGGGGAGTACAATGAGCAGTTCTTC. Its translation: CASSQRSGEYNEQFF.

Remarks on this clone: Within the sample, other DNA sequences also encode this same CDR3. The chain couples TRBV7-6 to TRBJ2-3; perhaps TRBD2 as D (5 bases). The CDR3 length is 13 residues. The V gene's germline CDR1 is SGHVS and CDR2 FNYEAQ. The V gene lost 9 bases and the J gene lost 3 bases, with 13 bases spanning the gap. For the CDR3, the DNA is TGTGCCAGTAGCGCCCGTACTACAGATACGCAGTATTTT. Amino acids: CASSARTTDTQYF.

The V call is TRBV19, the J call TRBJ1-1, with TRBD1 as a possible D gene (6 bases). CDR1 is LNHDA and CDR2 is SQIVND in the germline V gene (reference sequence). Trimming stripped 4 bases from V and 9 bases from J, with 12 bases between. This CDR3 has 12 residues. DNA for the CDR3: TGTGCCAGTAGTACCCCAGGGGAAAAAGCTTTCTTT. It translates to CASSTPGEKAFF. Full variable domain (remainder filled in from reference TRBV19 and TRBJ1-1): DGGITQSPKYLFRKEGQNVTLSCEQNLNHDAMYWYRQDPGQGLRLIYYSQIVNDFQKGDIAEGYSVSREKKESFPLTVTSAQKNPTAFYLCASSTPGEKAFFGQGTRLTVV.

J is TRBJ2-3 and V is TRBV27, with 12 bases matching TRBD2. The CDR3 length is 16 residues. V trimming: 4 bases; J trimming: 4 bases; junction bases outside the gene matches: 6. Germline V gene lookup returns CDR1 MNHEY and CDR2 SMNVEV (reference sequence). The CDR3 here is CASSSILAGGPDTQYF. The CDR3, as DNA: TGTGCCAGCAGTTCCATCCTAGCGGGGGGGCCAGATACGCAGTATTTT.

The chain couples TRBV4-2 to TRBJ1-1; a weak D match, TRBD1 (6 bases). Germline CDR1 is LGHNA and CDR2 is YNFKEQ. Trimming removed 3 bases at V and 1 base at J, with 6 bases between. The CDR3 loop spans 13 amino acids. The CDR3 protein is CASSHRGNTEAFF. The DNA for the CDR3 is TGTGCCAGCAGCCACAGGGGGAACACTGAAGCTTTCTTT.

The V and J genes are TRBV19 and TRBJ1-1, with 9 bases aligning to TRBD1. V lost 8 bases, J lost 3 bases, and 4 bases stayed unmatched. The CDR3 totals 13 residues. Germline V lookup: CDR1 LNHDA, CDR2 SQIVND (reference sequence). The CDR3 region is CASGTGLYTEAFF. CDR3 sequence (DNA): TGTGCCAGTGGGACAGGGTTGTACACTGAAGCTTTCTTT. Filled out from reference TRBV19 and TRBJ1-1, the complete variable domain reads DGGITQSPKYLFRKEGQNVTLSCEQNLNHDAMYWYRQDPGQGLRLIYYSQIVNDFQKGDIAEGYSVSREKKESFPLTVTSAQKNPTAFYLCASGTGLYTEAFFGQGTRLTVV.

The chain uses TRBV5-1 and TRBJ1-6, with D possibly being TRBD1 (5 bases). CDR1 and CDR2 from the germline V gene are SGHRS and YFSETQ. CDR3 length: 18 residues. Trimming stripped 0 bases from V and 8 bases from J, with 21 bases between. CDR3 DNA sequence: TGCGCCAGCAGCTTGGCGGTGAATGAGACAGTGGGATATTCACCCCTCCACTTT. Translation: CASSLAVNETVGYSPLHF.

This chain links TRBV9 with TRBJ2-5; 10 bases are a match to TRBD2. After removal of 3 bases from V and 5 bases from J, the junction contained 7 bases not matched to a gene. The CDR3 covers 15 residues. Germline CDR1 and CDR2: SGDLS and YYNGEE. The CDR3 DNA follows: TGTGCCAGCAGCGCAGGGGGACTAGCGTGGGAGACCCAGTACTTC. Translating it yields CASSAGGLAWETQYF.

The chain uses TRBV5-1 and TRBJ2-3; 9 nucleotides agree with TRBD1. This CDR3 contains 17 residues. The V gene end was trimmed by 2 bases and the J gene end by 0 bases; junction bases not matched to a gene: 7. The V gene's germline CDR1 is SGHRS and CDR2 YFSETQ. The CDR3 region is CASSLYRDRESTDTQYF. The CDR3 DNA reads TGCGCCAGCAGCTTATATAGGGACAGGGAGAGCACAGATACGCAGTATTTT.

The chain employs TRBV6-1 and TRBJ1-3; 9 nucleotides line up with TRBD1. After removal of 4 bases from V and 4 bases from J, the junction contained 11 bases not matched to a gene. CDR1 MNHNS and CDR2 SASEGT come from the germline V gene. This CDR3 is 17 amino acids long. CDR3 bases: TGTGCCAGCAGTGCCCCTTCATCCGGGACAGGGGGAAACACCATATATTTT. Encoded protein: CASSAPSSGTGGNTIYF.

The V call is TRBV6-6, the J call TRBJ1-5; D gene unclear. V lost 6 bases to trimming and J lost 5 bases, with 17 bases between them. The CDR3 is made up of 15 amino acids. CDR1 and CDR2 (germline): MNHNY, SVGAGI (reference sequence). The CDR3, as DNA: TGTGCCAGCAGACCCGAAAGGGTCTGGGATCAGCCCCAGCATTTT. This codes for CASRPERVWDQPQHF.

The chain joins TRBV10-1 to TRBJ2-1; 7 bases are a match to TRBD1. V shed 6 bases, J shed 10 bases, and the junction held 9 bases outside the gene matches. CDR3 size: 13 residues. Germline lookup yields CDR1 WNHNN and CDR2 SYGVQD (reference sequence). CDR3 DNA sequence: TGCGCCAGCAGAAGCAACAGGGGTTCGGAGCAGTTCTTC. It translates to CASRSNRGSEQFF.

This chain's CDR3 is CASTVSLYNEQFF. In DNA, the CDR3 is TGTGCCAGCACGGTTTCCTTATACAATGAGCAGTTCTTC. The V call is TRBV5-8, the J call TRBJ2-1; D unresolved. V gave up 6 bases and J gave up 4 bases, with 11 bases separating them. CDR1 and CDR2 (germline): SGHTS, YDEGEE. The CDR3 has 13 amino acids.

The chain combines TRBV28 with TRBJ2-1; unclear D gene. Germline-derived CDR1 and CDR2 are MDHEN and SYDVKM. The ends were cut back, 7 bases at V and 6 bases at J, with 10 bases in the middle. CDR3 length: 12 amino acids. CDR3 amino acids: CASTPGVNEQFF. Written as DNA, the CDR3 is TGTGCCAGCACCCCTGGGGTCAATGAGCAGTTCTTC.

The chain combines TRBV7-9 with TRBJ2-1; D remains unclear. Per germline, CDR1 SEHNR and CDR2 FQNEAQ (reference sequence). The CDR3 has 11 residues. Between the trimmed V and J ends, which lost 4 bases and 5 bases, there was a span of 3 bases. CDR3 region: CASSSNNEQFF. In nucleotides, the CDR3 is TGTGCCAGCAGCTCGAACAATGAGCAGTTCTTC.

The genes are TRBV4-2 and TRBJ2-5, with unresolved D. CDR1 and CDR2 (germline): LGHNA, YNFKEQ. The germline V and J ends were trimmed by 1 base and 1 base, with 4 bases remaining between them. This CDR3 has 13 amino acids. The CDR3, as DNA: TGTGCCAGCAGCCAAGTTATCCAAGAGACCCAGTACTTC. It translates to CASSQVIQETQYF.

The CDR3 is CASSSYGQGHQPQHF. CDR3 nucleotide sequence: TGTGCCAGCTCCAGCTATGGACAGGGGCATCAGCCCCAGCATTTT. The chain joins TRBV18 to TRBJ1-5; 9 nucleotides align to TRBD1. Germline V gene lookup returns CDR1 KGHSH and CDR2 LQKENI. This CDR3 comprises 15 residues. V was pared by 6 bases and J by 5 bases, with 8 bases of the junction left unmatched.

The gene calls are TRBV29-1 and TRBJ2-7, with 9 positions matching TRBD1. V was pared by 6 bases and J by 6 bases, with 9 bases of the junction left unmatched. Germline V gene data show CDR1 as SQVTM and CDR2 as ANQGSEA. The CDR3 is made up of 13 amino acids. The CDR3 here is CSVGTGTLREQYF. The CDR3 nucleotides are TGCAGCGTGGGGACAGGGACCCTTCGCGAGCAGTACTTC.

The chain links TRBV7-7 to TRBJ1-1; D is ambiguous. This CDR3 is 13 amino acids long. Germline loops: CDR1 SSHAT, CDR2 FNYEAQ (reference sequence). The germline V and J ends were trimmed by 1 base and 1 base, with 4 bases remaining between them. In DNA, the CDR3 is TGTGCCAGCAGCTTAGATCGGAACACTGAAGCTTTCTTT. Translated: CASSLDRNTEAFF.

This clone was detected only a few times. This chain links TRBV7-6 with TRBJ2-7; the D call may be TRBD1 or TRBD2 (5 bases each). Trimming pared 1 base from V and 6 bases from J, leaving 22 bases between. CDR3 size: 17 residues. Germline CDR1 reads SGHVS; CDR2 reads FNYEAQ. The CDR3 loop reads CASSLGPRSGIGGEQYF. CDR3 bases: TGTGCCAGCAGCTTAGGGCCCCGGTCAGGGATAGGAGGCGAGCAGTACTTC.

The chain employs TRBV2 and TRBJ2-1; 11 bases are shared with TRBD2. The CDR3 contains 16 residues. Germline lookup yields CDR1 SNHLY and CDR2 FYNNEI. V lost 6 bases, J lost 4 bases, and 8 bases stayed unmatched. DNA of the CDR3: TGTGCCAGCAGCTGGAGACTAGCGGGGAATTACAATGAGCAGTTCTTC. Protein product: CASSWRLAGNYNEQFF.